Listed here is a single T cell receptor beta chain. These data are taken from a study of blood T cell repertoires in COVID-19. In the source study's methods: By means of reference gene primer amplification, nucleated cell counts were estimated. Only in-frame clones appear in the TCRdb table, and some are missing; sequencing was by immunoSEQ multiplex PCR. The D gene and trimming were derived from the DNA, and the V and J assignments and clone size from that table. The data show over 250,000 clones, with 70% to 90% seen just once and around 10% held by the top ten. This receptor was identified in a woman between 70 and 85 years old with acute or convalescent COVID-19. Sequencing was carried out using peripheral blood.

The CDR3 loop is CASSPPRGSIPGELFF. CDR3 coding DNA: TGTGCCAGCTCACCACCACGGGGGTCCATCCCCGGGGAGCTGTTTTTT. V usage is TRBV18 and J usage is TRBJ2-2; possibly TRBD2 for D (6 bases). Germline CDR1 is KGHSH and CDR2 is LQKENI. The CDR3 covers 16 residues. Trimming removed 0 bases from V and 6 bases from J, with 14 bases in between.